The 18 T cell receptor beta chains reported below all come from one sample, sequenced in a study of circulating and synovial CD4+ cells in juvenile arthritis. Produced via immunoSEQ multiplex PCR; TCRdb's table is partial and in-frame only. The profile shows about 1,600 clones, about 96% of them singletons. The specimen was CD4+ T cells from synovial fluid. The receptors derive from a human donor with juvenile idiopathic arthritis.

The rearrangement uses TRBV28 and TRBJ2-5; D may be TRBD2 (6 bases). Germline V CDR1 and CDR2: MDHEN, SYDVKM. V lost 3 bases and J 1 base, leaving 12 bases between the germline ends. CDR3 length equals 15 residues. As DNA, the CDR3 is TGTGCCAGCAGTTTTCCGACTAGAAGCCAAGAGACCCAGTACTTC. This codes for CASSFPTRSQETQYF.

This chain joins TRBV18 and TRBJ2-5, with TRBD2 identical over 9 bases. In germline, CDR1 is KGHSH, CDR2 LQKENI. The CDR3 has 14 residues. V was clipped by 3 bases and J by 3 bases; unmatched bases: 2. CDR3 amino acids: CASSPSSGEETQYF. For the CDR3, the DNA is TGTGCCAGCTCACCGTCTAGCGGGGAAGAGACCCAGTACTTC.

This chain joins TRBV7-9 and TRBJ2-3; a weak D match, TRBD1 (5 bases). V was pared by 5 bases and J by 1 base, with 10 bases between. The CDR3 is made up of 14 amino acids. CDR1 SEHNR and CDR2 FQNEAQ come from the germline V gene (reference sequence). The CDR3 region is CASSRPQGTDTQYF. In DNA form, the CDR3 reads TGTGCCAGCAGCCGACCACAGGGCACAGATACGCAGTATTTT.

The chain has TRBV19 and TRBJ1-5, with D maybe TRBD1 (6 bases). This CDR3 is 20 amino acids long. Germline V lookup: CDR1 LNHDA, CDR2 SQIVND (reference sequence). V lost 1 base, J lost 0 bases, and 22 bases lay in between. The CDR3 here is CASSIVAYRVGGYSNQPQHF. In DNA, the CDR3 is TGTGCCAGTAGTATAGTGGCCTACAGGGTTGGGGGATATAGCAATCAGCCCCAGCATTTT.

This clone has just one count. V gene TRBV23-1 combines with J gene TRBJ2-7; 8 bases map to TRBD2. TRBV23-1 is reported as an ORF; its role is uncertain. The junction had 13 bases not matched to a gene; V was cut back by 7 bases and J by 2 bases. CDR3 length equals 16 residues. CDR3 sequence: CASNLFAGLATYEQYF. CDR3 coding DNA: TGCGCCAGCAACCTTTTCGCCGGACTAGCTACCTACGAGCAGTACTTC.

The CDR3, as DNA: TGTGCCAGCAGCAGGGGACAGGGATTAGTAGGGAATGAGCAGTTCTTC. It translates to CASSRGQGLVGNEQFF. This chain links TRBV5-6 with TRBJ2-1, with 9 bases matching TRBD1. With V trimmed by 4 bases and J by 7 bases, 12 bases remained unmatched. Germline V gene sequence: CDR1 SGHDT, CDR2 YYEEEE. The CDR3 extends over 16 amino acids.

V and J are TRBV5-8 and TRBJ1-4; D uncertain. In germline, CDR1 is SGHTS, CDR2 YDEGEE. This CDR3 spans 14 amino acids. The V end was cut by 0 bases, the J end by 5 bases, with 8 bases between. CDR3 in DNA: TGTGCCAGCAGCTTGGAGGTCGGGAATGAAAAACTGTTTTTT. Translated, it gives CASSLEVGNEKLFF.

CDR3 protein: CASRRGHDTQYF. The CDR3 DNA reads as TGTGCCAGCAGAAGGGGGCACGATACGCAGTATTTT. The chain joins TRBV27 to TRBJ2-3; TRBD1 matches 7 bases. CDR1 MNHEY and CDR2 SMNVEV come from the germline V gene (reference sequence). With V trimmed by 6 bases and J by 6 bases, 3 bases remained unmatched. The CDR3 contains 12 residues.

The chain uses TRBV5-6 and TRBJ1-2; 9 bases are a match to TRBD1. This CDR3 is built from 15 residues. CDR1 and CDR2 from the germline V gene are SGHDT and YYEEEE. With 6 bases clipped from V and 4 bases from J, the junction kept 10 bases outside the gene matches. CDR3 coding DNA: TGTGCCAGCACCATCAGGACAGGGGCGGGCTATGGCTACACCTTC. Its protein product is CASTIRTGAGYGYTF.

The gene calls are TRBV29-1 and TRBJ1-2; D is unresolved. Between the trimmed V and J ends, which lost 5 bases and 2 bases, there was a span of 12 bases. The CDR3 is 13 residues long. The germline gives CDR1 SQVTM, CDR2 ANQGSEA. The CDR3, as DNA: TGCAGCGTTAGGATGGACTTGAACTATGGCTACACCTTC. Amino acids: CSVRMDLNYGYTF.

The chain carries TRBV14 and TRBJ1-2; no firm D call. The CDR3 covers 14 residues. V lost 2 bases, J lost 9 bases, and 16 bases lay in between. Germline V gene data show CDR1 as SGHDN and CDR2 as FVKESK. As DNA, the CDR3 is TGTGCCAGCAGCCAAACGAGGCCCCCTTTCAGCTACACCTTC. Its protein is CASSQTRPPFSYTF. Complete variable domain (other parts from reference TRBV14 and TRBJ1-2): EAGVTQFPSHSVIEKGQTVTLRCDPISGHDNLYWYRRVMGKEIKFLLHFVKESKQDESGMPNNRFLAERTGGTYSTLKVQPAELEDSGVYFCASSQTRPPFSYTFGSGTRLTVV.

This chain links TRBV4-2 with TRBJ1-3; possibly TRBD1 for D (5 bases). V was trimmed by 3 bases and J by 0 bases, leaving 18 bases between them. CDR1 LGHNA and CDR2 YNFKEQ come from the germline V gene. The CDR3 has 18 residues. In DNA, the CDR3 is TGTGCCAGCAGCCAGACCGGAGGGGCAGCAGACTCTGGAAACACCATATATTTT. Translated: CASSQTGGAADSGNTIYF.

This clone was observed once. V gene TRBV29-1 combines with J gene TRBJ2-7; 7 bases match TRBD2. The trim removed 5 bases at V and 2 bases at J, leaving 6 bases unmatched. Germline V gene lookup returns CDR1 SQVTM and CDR2 ANQGSEA. This CDR3 has 13 residues. Here the CDR3 reads CSVLGREAYEQYF. Here the CDR3 DNA reads TGCAGCGTTCTAGGGAGGGAGGCCTACGAGCAGTACTTC.

This chain joins TRBV27 and TRBJ2-7, with no clear D. V lost 3 bases and J 2 bases, leaving 8 bases between the germline ends. Per the germline V gene, CDR1 is MNHEY and CDR2 is SMNVEV (reference sequence). There are 13 residues in the CDR3. The DNA of the CDR3 is TGTGCCAGCAGTTTTGGCTTCCCCTACGAGCAGTACTTC. Its protein product is CASSFGFPYEQYF.

The chain joins TRBV10-3 to TRBJ1-5; the D is unclear. CDR3 size: 11 residues. Germline assignment: CDR1 ENHRY and CDR2 SYGVKD. Between the trimmed V and J ends, which lost 2 bases and 12 bases, there was a span of 8 bases. CDR3 amino acids: CAISEGRFQHF. The CDR3 coding sequence is TGTGCCATCAGTGAGGGTCGGTTCCAGCATTTT.

This chain uses TRBV7-8 with TRBJ1-5, with 8 bases lining up with TRBD1. This CDR3 is 13 amino acids long. In germline, CDR1 is SGHVS, CDR2 FQNEAQ. J was trimmed by 7 bases and V by 5 bases; bases with no gene match: 4. CDR3 loop: CASSLQGEQPQHF. CDR3 DNA: TGTGCCAGCAGCCTACAGGGGGAACAGCCCCAGCATTTT.

This clone appeared a single time. The chain employs TRBV5-1 and TRBJ2-2, with D unresolved. Germline CDR1 and CDR2: SGHRS and YFSETQ. The CDR3 has 15 residues. Trimming removed 2 bases from V and 0 bases from J, with 8 bases in between. DNA for the CDR3: TGCGCCAGCAGCTTCGGGTCCCCGAACACCGGGGAGCTGTTTTTT. Residues: CASSFGSPNTGELFF.

The chain carries TRBV10-2 and TRBJ2-1; no clear D gene. The CDR3 has 16 amino acids. Trimming cost V 4 bases and J 4 bases, with 17 bases left between them. The germline gives CDR1 WSHSY, CDR2 SAAADI. The DNA of the CDR3 is TGCGCCAGCAGTGGTCCCCACCCGGTGAGATACAATGAGCAGTTCTTC. It translates to CASSGPHPVRYNEQFF.